This T cell receptor (beta chain) was identified in a study of shared clonotypes between healthy human individuals (dated by TCRdb to 2020 to 2022). The study in broad terms: The cohort comprised a couple of women and three men aged 18 to 49 years. For each donor, three plates each were used for CD4 naive and CD4 memory, two plates were used for CD8 naive, and one plate was used for CD8 memory. To estimate repertoire size and how much clonotypes are shared between individuals, the study performed deep sequencing of blood TCR repertoires from a few healthy adults. To increase sequencing depth and limit assay-specific biases, TCR repertoire library preparation and sequencing were carried out by different laboratories using diverse techniques. Each donor's leukapheresis produced roughly between about 0.9 and 9.5 billion PBMCs. Points the paper makes about the study in general: Incomplete sequencing was indicated by rarefaction of sorted-subset datasets, despite the large sequencing depth. Because the study included a small number of donors, the genetic and exposure-history diversity represented was limited. Pairwise subsampling led to the expectation that sequencing depth would affect the degree of clonotype sharing among donors. Sharing across a few donors was observed for approximately 5% of naive CD4, less than 4% of naive CD8, around 2.5% of memory CD4, and around 0.44% of memory CD8 clonotypes. Sampling was restricted to blood, and TCR repertoires in tissues likely differ from the TCR repertoires found in blood. Naive subsets generally had larger estimated clonotype richness than memory subsets. Higher generation probabilities were observed for clonotypes shared by all four sorted-subset donors than for non-shared clonotypes.

Using the deep immunoSEQ assay, multiplex PCR amplified TCR CDR3 regions from genomic DNA. Genomic DNA extracted from each cell subset was distributed evenly over all wells of several immunoSEQ 96-well plates, and each plate served as one replicate. For sorted subsets, 150 to 250 ng genomic DNA, equal to tens of thousands of T cell genomes, was loaded into each replicate PCR. Purified libraries were quantified with a Qubit 3.0 fluorometer, sized on a Bioanalyzer 2100, and re-quantified with the KAPA Library Quantification kit. Every immunoSEQ 96-well plate was sequenced on a dedicated single-read 150-cycle Illumina NextSeq 550 flow cell. Processing in the source paper ran as follows. The immunoSEQ output contained only junctional sequences without quality scores, so filtering could not match that applied to full-length reads. To assign V/J genes and CDR3, sequences were annotated against IMGT germline references using PyIR, a Python wrapper for IgBLAST v1.9. Reads were removed for weak V/J assignments (E-value above 1e-6), missing CDR3, stop codons, out-of-frame junctions, or ambiguous translated residues. A V3J clonotype was defined by an identical inferred V gene, J gene, and CDR3 amino acid sequence. Percentage overlap between repertoires was calculated by dividing the number of shared unique clonotypes by the size of the smaller repertoire. Repertoire richness was assessed with RTK rarefaction, the Chao1 estimator, and Recon v2.1 estimates of unobserved clonotypes. For all TCRbeta clonotypes obtained by the gDNA method from a handful of donors, generation probabilities were computed with OLGA. The table was pulled from immuneACCESS by TCRdb, which kept in-frame rearrangements only. Such tables lose some clones; where checked, under half of the loss comes from unresolved V genes, and the rest has no known cause. The V and J calls and clone size were taken over from that table, and D and trimming were inferred from the DNA. For this sample the table gives fewer than 1.8 million clones, of which 97% to 99% were detected only once. The leading ten clones occupy 0.36% of the sample.

The CDR3 numbers 14 residues from cysteine through phenylalanine. Just the 42-base CDR3 DNA is kept, in frame starting at base 1. V drops 3 bases and J drops 3 bases, leaving 11 bases in between. CDR1 and CDR2, per the germline V gene, are MGHDK and SYGVNS. The donors were healthy, HIV-negative adults who had no recently reported acute infections or vaccinations. Every donor was a Caucasian adult living in Nashville, Tennessee, USA. CD4+ T cells were enriched through magnetic negative selection, after which naive cells were positively selected on CD45RA and the remaining negative fraction served as the memory subset. Blood was collected by leukapheresis, and PBMCs were isolated by Ficoll-Histopaque density gradient centrifugation and then cryopreserved in liquid nitrogen vapor phase. Purity and quantity of every magnetically sorted T cell population were checked by analytical flow cytometry. Genomic DNA was isolated from every sorted fraction and measured by UV absorbance on a Nanodrop 2000c.

On this clone: There is no known antigen for this receptor. No base qualities exist here, and no much larger clone lies one base off it.

Specimen: naive CD4+ T cells sorted from blood. The cell subset or site label of this sample denotes: CD45RA+ positively selected. The clonotype comes from a young man in good health. In this chain, TRBV25-1 is recombined with TRBJ1-2, with TRBD1 as a weak D call on 5 bases. CDR3 protein: CASSDQGHHYGYTF. The bases are TGTGCCAGCAGTGATCAGGGCCACCACTATGGCTACACCTTC.